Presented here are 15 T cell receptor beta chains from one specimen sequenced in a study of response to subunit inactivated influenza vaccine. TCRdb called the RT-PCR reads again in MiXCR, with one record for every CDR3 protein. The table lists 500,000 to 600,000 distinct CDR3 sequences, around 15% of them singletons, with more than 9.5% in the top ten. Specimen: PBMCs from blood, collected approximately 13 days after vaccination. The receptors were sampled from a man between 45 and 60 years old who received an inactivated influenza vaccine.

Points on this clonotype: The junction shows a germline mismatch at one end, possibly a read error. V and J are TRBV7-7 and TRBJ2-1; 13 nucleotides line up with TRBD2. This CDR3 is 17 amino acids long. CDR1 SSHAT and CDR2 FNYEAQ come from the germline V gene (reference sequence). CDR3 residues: CASSAGLAGAQYNEQFF. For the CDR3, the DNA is TGTGCTAGCAGCGCAGGACTAGCGGGGGCTCAGTACAATGAGCAGTTCTTC.

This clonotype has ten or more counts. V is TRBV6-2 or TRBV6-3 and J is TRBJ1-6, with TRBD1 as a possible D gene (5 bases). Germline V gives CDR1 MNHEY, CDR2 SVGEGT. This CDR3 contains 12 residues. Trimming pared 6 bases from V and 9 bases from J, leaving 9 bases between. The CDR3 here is CASSVRVSPLHF. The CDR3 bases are TGTGCCAGCAGCGTCAGGGTTTCACCCCTCCACTTT.

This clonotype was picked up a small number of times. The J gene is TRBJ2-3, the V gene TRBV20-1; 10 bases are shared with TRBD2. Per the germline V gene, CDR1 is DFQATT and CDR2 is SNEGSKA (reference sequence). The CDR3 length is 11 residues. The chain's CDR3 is CGLAGVDTQYF. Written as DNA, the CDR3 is TGCGGGCTAGCGGGAGTAGATACGCAGTATTTT.

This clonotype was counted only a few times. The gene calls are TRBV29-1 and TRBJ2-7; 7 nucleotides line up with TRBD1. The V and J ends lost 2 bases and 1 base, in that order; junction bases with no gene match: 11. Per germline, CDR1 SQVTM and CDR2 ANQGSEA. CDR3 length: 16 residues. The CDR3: CSVEYRNRGNSYEQYF. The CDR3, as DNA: TGCAGCGTTGAATATCGTAACAGGGGAAATTCCTACGAGCAGTACTTC.

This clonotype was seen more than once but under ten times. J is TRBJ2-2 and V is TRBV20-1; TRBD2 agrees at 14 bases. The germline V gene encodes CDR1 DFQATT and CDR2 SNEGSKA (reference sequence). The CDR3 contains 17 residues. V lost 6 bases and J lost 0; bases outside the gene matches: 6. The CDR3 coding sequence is TGCAGTGCACAGGGACTAGCGGGAGCGTCGAACACCGGGGAGCTGTTTTTT. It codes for CSAQGLAGASNTGELFF.

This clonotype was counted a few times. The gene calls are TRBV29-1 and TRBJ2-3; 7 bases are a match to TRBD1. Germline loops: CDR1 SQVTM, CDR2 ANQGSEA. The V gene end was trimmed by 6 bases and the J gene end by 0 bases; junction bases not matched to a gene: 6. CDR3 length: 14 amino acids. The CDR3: CSVSRGMSTDTQYF. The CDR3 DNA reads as TGCAGCGTCTCCAGGGGGATGAGCACAGATACGCAGTATTTT.

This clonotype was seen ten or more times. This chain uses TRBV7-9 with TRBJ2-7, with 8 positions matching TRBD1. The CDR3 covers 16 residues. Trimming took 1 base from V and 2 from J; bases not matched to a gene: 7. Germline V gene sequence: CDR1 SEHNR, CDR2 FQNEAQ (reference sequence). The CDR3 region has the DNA TGTGCCAGCAGCTTAGTGGGGGGACAGGTTACCTACGAGCAGTACTTC. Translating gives CASSLVGGQVTYEQYF. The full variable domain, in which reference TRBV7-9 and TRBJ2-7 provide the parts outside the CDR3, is DTGVSQNPRHKITKRGQNVTFRCDPISEHNRLYWYRQTLGQGPEFLTYFQNEAQLEKSRLLSDRFSAERPKGSFSTLEIQRTEQGDSAMYLCASSLVGGQVTYEQYFGPGTRLTVT.

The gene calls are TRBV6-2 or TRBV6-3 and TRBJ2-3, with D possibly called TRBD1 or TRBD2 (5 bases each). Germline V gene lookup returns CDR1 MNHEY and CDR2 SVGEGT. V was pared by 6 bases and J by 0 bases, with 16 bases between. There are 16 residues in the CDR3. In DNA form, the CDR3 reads TGTGCCAGCAGGCTGTCGAGTGGGGACAGCACAGATACGCAGTATTTT. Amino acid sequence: CASRLSSGDSTDTQYF.

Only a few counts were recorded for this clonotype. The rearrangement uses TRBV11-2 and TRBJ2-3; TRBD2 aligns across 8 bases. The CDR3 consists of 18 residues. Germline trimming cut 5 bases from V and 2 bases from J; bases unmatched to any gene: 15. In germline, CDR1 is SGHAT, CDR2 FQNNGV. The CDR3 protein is CASSLLGGALGPTDTQYF. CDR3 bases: TGTGCCAGCAGCCTACTCGGGGGGGCCTTAGGGCCCACAGATACGCAGTATTTT.

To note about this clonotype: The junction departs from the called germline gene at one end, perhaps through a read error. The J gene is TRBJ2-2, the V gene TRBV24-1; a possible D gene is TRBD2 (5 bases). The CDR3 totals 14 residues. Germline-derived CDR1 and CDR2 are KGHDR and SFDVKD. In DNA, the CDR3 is TGTGCCACCAGTGAAGTAGCGAACACCGGGGAGCTGTGTTTT. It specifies CATSEVANTGELCF.

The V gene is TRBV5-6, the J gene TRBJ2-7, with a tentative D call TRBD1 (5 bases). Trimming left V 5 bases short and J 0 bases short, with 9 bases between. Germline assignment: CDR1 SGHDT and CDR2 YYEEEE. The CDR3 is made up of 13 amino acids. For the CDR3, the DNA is TGTGCCAGCAGGGACATTAGCTCCTACGAGCAGTACTTC. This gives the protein CASRDISSYEQYF.

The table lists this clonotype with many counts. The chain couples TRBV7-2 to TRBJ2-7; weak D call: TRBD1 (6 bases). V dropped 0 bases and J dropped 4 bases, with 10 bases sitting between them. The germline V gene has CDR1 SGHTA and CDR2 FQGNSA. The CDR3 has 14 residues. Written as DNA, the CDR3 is TGTGCCAGCAGCTTAGCCAAGGACAGTTACGAGCAGTACTTC. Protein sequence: CASSLAKDSYEQYF.

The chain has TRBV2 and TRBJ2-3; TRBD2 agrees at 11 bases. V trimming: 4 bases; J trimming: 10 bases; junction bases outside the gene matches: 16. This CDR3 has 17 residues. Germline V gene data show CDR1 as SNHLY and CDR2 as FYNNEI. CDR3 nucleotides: TGTGCCAGCAGTGGGGTTATAGCGGGAGGGCCGGATGAAGCGCAGTATTTT. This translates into CASSGVIAGGPDEAQYF.

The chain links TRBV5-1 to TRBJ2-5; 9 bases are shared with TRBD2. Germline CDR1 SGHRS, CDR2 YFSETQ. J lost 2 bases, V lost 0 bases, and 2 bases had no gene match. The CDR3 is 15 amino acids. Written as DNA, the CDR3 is TGCGCCAGCAGCTTGGTTACTAGCGGGCAAGAGACCCAGTACTTC. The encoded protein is CASSLVTSGQETQYF.

The DNA of the CDR3 is TGTGCCAGCAGCGAAACGTACGGTAATGAAAAACTGTTTTTT. Translating gives CASSETYGNEKLFF. The chain couples TRBV9 to TRBJ1-4; D is undetermined. Germline assignment: CDR1 SGDLS and CDR2 YYNGEE. The length of the CDR3 is 14 residues. Trimming took 3 bases from V and 4 from J, leaving 10 bases between them.